This T cell receptor (beta chain) derives from a study of blood T cell repertoires in COVID-19 (dated by TCRdb to the early 2020s). Study-wide context: Samples covering the acute and convalescent phases of COVID-19 were provided by collaborators in the United States, Italy and Spain. Where HLA class I and class II types were available, the types were taken from metadata supplied by the sample provider, not from assay-based typing. The repertoires were made available in a free public database intended to serve as a resource for research on the immune response to SARS-CoV-2. The sample metadata nearly always contained a de-identified subject ID, COVID-19 status, age in years and sex. The dataset comprised deeply sampled blood TCRbeta repertoires from subjects exposed to, actively infected with, or recovered from COVID-19. The samples were drawn from two sources: the first 160 participants of the ongoing ImmuneRACE study, and 950 to 1,500 subjects contributed by 6 global collaborators. The prospective study material was composed of cDNA or gDNA derived from T cells, B-cell-depleted T cells, or PBMCs.

General findings and caveats noted by the study authors: The amount of clinical and demographic metadata varied by source and participant and was provided uncurated.

For this clone: The antigen it binds to is not known. One base away there is no much larger clone; base qualities are not given.

CDR1 and CDR2 were assigned from the germline V gene (reference sequence) as SEHNR and FQNEAQ. The CDR3 spans 15 residues, from the cysteine through the phenylalanine. Only CDR3 DNA is held: 45 bases, read in frame from base 1. Relative to germline, V is missing 1 base and J is missing 2 bases, with 4 bases of the junction outside any gene match. The collaborating institutions used their own protocols to collect whole blood in K2EDTA tubes. For TCRbeta analysis, collaborators shipped samples in one of three forms: frozen whole blood, isolated PBMCs, or DNA extracted from either of those sample types. TCRbeta CDR3 regions were amplified from genomic DNA using the immunoSEQ Assay, a bias-controlled multiplex PCR. Per the source publication's procedure: Within the assay, amplification of reference gene primers was used to estimate how many nucleated cells each sample contained. To quantify the absolute abundance of each unique TCRbeta CDR3 rearrangement, sequence reads were collapsed and filtered. For each sample, productive Simpson clonality was calculated as the square root of Simpson's diversity index across productive rearrangements. Here the immuneACCESS table is served through TCRdb, limited to in-frame sequences with V and J called. Missing clones are a known gap in these copies; in checked studies unresolved V genes cover under half, and the rest lacks a known reason. V, J and clone size derive from that table, while D and trimming were established from the DNA sequence. The sample table contains about 140,000 clones; only one count was recorded for over 80% of them. The ten largest clones take up approximately 11% of the sample.

Recombination linked TRBV7-9 to TRBJ2-5; the junction holds 7 bases that match TRBD1. Sequencing was done on a sample of peripheral blood. This receptor was taken from a woman aged 80 or older with acute or convalescent COVID-19. The encoded CDR3 is CASSLVPTGQETQYF. The nucleotide sequence is TGTGCCAGCAGCTTAGTGCCGACAGGGCAAGAGACCCAGTACTTC. Beyond the CDR3, the reference TRBV7-9 and TRBJ2-5 genes provide the residues; the full variable domain reads: DTGVSQNPRHKITKRGQNVTFRCDPISEHNRLYWYRQTLGQGPEFLTYFQNEAQLEKSRLLSDRFSAERPKGSFSTLEIQRTEQGDSAMYLCASSLVPTGQETQYFGPGTRLLVL.